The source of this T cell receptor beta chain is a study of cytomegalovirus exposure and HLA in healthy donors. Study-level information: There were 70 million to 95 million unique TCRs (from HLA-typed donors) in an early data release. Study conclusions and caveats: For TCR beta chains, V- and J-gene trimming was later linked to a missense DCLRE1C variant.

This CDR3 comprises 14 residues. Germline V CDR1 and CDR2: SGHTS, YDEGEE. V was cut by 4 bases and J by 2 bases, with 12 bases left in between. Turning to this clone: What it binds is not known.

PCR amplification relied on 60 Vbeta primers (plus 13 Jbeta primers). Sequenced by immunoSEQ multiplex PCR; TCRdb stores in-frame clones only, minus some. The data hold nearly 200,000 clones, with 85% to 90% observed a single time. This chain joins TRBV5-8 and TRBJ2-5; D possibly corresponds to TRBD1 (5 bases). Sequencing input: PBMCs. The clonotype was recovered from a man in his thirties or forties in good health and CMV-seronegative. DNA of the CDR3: TGTGCCAGCAGCCCCTGGACAAATCAAGAGACCCAGTACTTC. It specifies CASSPWTNQETQYF.